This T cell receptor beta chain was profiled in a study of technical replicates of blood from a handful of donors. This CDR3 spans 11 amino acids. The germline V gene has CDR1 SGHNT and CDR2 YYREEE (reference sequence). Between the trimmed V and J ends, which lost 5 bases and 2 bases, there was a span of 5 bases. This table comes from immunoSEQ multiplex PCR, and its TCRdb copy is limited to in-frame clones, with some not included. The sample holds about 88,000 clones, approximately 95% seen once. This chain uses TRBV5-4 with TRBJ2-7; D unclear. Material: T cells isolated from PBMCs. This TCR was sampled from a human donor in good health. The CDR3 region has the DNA TGTGCCAGCAGTCGAGCCTACGAGCAGTACTTC. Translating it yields CASSRAYEQYF.